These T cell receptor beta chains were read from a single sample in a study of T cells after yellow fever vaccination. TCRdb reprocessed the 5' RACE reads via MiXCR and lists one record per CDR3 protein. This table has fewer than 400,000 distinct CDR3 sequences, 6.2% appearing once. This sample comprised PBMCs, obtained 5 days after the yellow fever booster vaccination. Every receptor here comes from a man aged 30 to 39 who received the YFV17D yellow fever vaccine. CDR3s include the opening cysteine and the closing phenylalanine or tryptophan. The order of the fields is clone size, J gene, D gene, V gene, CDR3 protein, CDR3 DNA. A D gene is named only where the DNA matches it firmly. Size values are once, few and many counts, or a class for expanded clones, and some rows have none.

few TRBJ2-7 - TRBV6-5 CASSYAGSSYEQYF TGTGCCAGCAGTTACGCAGGGAGCTCCTACGAGCAGTACTTC
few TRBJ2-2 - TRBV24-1 CATQDTEYNTGELFF TGTGCCACTCAAGACACCGAATATAACACCGGGGAGCTGTTTTTT
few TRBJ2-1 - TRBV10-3 CAISGATRENEQFF TGTGCCATCAGTGGGGCGACTAGAGAGAATGAGCAGTTCTTC
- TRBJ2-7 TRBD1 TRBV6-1 CASIPGTGGGYEQYF TGTGCCAGCATCCCCGGGACAGGGGGTGGCTACGAGCAGTACTTC
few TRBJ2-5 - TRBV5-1 CASSFGSEETQYF TGCGCCAGCAGCTTCGGCAGTGAAGAGACCCAGTACTTC
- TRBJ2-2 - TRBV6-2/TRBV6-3 CASTPGGANTGELFF TGTGCCAGCACCCCAGGCGGAGCGAACACCGGGGAGCTGTTTTTT
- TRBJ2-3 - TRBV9 CASSEGVYGTDTQYF TGTGCCAGCAGCGAAGGGGTTTACGGCACAGATACGCAGTATTTT
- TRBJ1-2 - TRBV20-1 CSFYSFSLYGYTF TGCAGTTTCTACAGCTTCTCCCTCTATGGCTACACCTTC
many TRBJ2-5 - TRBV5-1 CASSLGLQAEETQYF TGCGCCAGCAGCTTGGGCCTACAGGCTGAAGAGACCCAGTACTTC
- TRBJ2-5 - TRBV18 CASSPQLQGRETQYF TGTGCCAGCTCACCACAACTACAGGGCCGCGAGACCCAGTACTTC
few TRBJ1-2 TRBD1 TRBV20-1 CSAQTGVSYGYTF TGCAGTGCCCAGACAGGGGTGAGCTATGGCTACACCTTC
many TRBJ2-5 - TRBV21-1 CASLPRMETQYF TGTGCCAGCCTCCCCAGGATGGAGACCCAGTACTTC
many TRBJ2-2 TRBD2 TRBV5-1 CASSSGTSGGETGELFF TGCGCCAGCAGCTCCGGGACTAGCGGGGGAGAGACCGGGGAGCTGTTTTTT
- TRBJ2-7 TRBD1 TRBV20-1 CSAQTGTGGYEQYF TGCAGTGCTCAAACCGGGACAGGGGGCTACGAGCAGTACTTC
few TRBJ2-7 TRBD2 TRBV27 CASSASGLTYEQYF TGTGCCAGCAGTGCTAGCGGGCTAACCTACGAGCAGTACTTC
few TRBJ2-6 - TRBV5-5 CASRPPSGDVLTF TGTGCCAGCAGACCACCATCTGGCGACGTCCTGACTTTC
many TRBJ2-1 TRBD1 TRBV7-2 CASSFGTVPYNEQFF TGTGCCAGCAGCTTCGGGACAGTACCCTACAATGAGCAGTTCTTC
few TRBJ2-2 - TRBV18 CASSPIFPREDTGELFF TGTGCCAGCTCACCTATCTTCCCCAGGGAGGACACCGGGGAGCTGTTTTTT
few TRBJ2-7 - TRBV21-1 CASSKSRDTFYEQYF TGTGCCAGCAGCAAAAGCCGGGATACGTTCTACGAGCAGTACTTC
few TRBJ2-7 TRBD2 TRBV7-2 CASSLLPSGSPNEQYF TGTGCCAGCAGCCTCCTTCCCAGCGGGAGTCCAAACGAGCAGTACTTC
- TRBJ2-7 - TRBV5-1 CASRPDSTYEQYF TGCGCCAGCAGACCCGACAGTACCTACGAGCAGTACTTC
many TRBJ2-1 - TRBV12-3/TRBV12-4 CASRAGIYNEQFF TGTGCCAGTAGAGCAGGGATATACAATGAGCAGTTCTTC
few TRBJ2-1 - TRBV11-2 CASSPVLGISSSYNEQFF TGTGCCAGCAGCCCCGTCTTAGGGATATCAAGCTCGTACAATGAGCAGTTCTTC
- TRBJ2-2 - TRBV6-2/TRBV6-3 CASSYTSTGGELFF TGTGCCAGCAGTTATACGAGTACCGGCGGGGAGCTGTTTTTT
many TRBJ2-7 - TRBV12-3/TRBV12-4 CASSLFYEQYF TGTGCCAGCAGCTTATTTTACGAGCAGTACTTC
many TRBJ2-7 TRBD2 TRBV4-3 CASSQLLAEPSEQYF TGCGCCAGCAGCCAACTGCTAGCGGAGCCTAGCGAGCAGTACTTC
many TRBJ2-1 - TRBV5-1 CASSLTGTPYNEQFF TGCGCCAGCAGCTTAACCGGGACACCTTACAATGAGCAGTTCTTC
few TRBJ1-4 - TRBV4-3 CASSQEGATNEKLFF TGCGCCAGCAGCCAAGAAGGGGCCACAAATGAAAAACTGTTTTTT
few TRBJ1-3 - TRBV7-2 CASSSQAAGDTIYF TGTGCCAGCAGCTCGCAGGCTGCCGGGGACACCATATATTTT
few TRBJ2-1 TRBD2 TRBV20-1 CSARAGTTRNEQFF TGCAGTGCTAGAGCCGGGACTACCAGGAATGAGCAGTTCTTC
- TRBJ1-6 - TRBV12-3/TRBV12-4 CASSPTKKHWGALHF TGTGCCAGCAGTCCGACCAAGAAACATTGGGGGGCCCTCCACTTT
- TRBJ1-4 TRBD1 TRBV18 CASSRQGLLANEKLFF TGTGCCAGCTCACGACAGGGGCTCCTCGCTAATGAAAAACTGTTTTTT
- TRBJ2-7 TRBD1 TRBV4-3 CASSQDQGQGYEQYF TGCGCCAGCAGCCAAGATCAAGGACAGGGCTACGAGCAGTACTTC
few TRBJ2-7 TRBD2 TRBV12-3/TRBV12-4 CTSSSLGGTSGAYEQYF TGTACCAGCAGCTCCCTGGGAGGGACTAGCGGAGCCTACGAGCAGTACTTC
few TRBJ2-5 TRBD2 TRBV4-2 CASSVRTSGEETQYF TGTGCCAGCAGCGTTCGGACTAGCGGGGAGGAGACCCAGTACTTC
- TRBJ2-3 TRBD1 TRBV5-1 CASSGGQGTDTQYF TGCGCCAGCAGCGGGGGACAGGGGACAGATACGCAGTATTTT
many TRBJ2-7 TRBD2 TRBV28 CASCRGDYEQYF TGTGCCAGCTGCCGGGGGGACTACGAGCAGTACTTC
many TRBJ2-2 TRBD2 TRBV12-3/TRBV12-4 CASRTGLVNTGELFF TGTGCCAGCAGGACCGGACTAGTAAACACCGGGGAGCTGTTTTTT
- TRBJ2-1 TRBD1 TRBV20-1 CSANRQGYNEQFF TGCAGTGCTAACCGACAGGGCTACAATGAGCAGTTCTTC
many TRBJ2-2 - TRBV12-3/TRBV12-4 CASSLVGGNPANTGELFF TGTGCCAGCAGTTTAGTTGGAGGGAACCCCGCGAACACCGGGGAGCTGTTTTTT
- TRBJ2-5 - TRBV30 CAWRQEGGRQETQYF TGTGCCTGGAGGCAGGAGGGGGGCCGCCAAGAGACCCAGTACTTC